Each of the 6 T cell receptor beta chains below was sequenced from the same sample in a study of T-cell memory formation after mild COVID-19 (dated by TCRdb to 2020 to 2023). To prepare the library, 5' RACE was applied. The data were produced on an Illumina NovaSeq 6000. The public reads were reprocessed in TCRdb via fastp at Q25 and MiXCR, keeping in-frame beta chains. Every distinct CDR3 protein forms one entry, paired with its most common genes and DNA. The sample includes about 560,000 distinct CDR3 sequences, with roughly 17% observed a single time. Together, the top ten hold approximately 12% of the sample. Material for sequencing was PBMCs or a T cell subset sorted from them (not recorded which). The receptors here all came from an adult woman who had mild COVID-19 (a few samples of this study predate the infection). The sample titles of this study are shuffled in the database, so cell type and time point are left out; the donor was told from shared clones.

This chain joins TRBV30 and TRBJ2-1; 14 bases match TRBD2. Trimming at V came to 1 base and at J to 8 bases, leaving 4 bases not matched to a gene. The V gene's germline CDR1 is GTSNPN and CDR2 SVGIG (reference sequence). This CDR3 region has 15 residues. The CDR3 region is CAWSAGLAGADEQFF. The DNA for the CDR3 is TGTGCCTGGAGTGCGGGACTAGCGGGAGCCGATGAGCAGTTCTTC.

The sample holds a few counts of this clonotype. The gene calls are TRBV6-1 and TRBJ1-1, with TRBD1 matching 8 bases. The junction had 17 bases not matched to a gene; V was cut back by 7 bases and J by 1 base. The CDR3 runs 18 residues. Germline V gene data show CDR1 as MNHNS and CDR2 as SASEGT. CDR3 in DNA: TGTGCCAGCACCTCCCTGGCCCCGACAGGGGAGGAGAACACTGAAGCTTTCTTT. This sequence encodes CASTSLAPTGEENTEAFF.

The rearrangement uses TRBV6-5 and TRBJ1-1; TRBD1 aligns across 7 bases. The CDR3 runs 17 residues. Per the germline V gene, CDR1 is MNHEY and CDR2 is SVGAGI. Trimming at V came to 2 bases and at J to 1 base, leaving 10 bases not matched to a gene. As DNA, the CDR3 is TGTGCCAGCAGTTACCGCCGTGGGACAGCAGGGAACACTGAAGCTTTCTTT. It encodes CASSYRRGTAGNTEAFF.

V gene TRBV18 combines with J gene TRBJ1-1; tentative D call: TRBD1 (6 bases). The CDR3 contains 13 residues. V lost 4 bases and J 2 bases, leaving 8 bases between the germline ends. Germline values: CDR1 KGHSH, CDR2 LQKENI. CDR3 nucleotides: TGTGCCAGCTCACGACAGGCCAACACTGAAGCTTTCTTT. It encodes CASSRQANTEAFF.

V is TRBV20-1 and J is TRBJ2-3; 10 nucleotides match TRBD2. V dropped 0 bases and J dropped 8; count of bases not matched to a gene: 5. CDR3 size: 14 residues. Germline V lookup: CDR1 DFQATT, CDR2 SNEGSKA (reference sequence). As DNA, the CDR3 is TGCAGTGCTAGAGATCCAGCGGGAGGGTTTACGCAGTATTTT. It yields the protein CSARDPAGGFTQYF.

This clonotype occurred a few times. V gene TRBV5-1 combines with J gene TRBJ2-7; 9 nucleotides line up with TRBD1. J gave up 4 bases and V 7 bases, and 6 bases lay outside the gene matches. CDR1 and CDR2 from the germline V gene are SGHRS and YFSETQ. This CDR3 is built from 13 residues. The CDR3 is CASRRDREYEQYF. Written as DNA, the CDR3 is TGCGCCAGCCGCCGGGACAGGGAGTACGAGCAGTACTTC.